This T cell receptor beta chain was captured in a study of T cells in Graves' hyperthyroidism and ophthalmopathy. Study results and caveats: Model-based prediction identified ophthalmopathy a median around 6.7 months prior to its onset. Ophthalmopathy and stable hyperthyroidism were told apart by a 13 V-J model.

Comments on this clonotype: Its antigen is still unknown.

From RNA transcripts, TCR beta CDR3 regions were amplified. HTBI primers were employed in a first-round RT-PCR of the TCR CDR3. One entry per CDR3 protein results from TCRdb running MiXCR on the multiplex PCR reads. This sample has about 540,000 distinct CDR3 sequences, with around 45% found just once. Subjects aged 18 to 65 presented with newly diagnosed hyperthyroidism of less than 2 months' duration. Each diagnosis drew on symptoms, thyroxine, TRAb, thyroid ultrasound and orbital computed tomography findings. This CDR3 is built from 18 residues. The germline V gene encodes CDR1 SGHVS and CDR2 FQNEAQ. V lost 1 base, J lost 1 base, and 5 bases stayed unmatched.

The sequenced sample consisted of peripheral blood or thyroid tissue (not recorded which). This sequence joins TRBV7-8 and TRBJ2-2; 11 bases align to TRBD2. The sequence was obtained from a woman between 18 and 29 years old with Graves' hyperthyroidism. CDR3: CASSLVGSGRENTGELFF. The CDR3 DNA is TGTGCCAGCAGCTTAGTCGGTAGCGGGAGGGAGAACACCGGGGAGCTGTTTTTT.